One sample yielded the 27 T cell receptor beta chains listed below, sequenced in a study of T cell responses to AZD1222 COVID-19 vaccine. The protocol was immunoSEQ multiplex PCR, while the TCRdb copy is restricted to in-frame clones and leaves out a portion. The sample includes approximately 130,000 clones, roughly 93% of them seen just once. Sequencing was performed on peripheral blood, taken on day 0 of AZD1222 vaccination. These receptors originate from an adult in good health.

This chain's CDR3 is CASSPTREGTYEQYF. The DNA of the CDR3 is TGTGCCAGCAGCCCGACGCGGGAAGGGACCTACGAGCAGTACTTC. The genes are TRBV6-5 and TRBJ2-7; TRBD2 is a possible D gene (6 bases). The germline V gene encodes CDR1 MNHEY and CDR2 SVGAGI. The germline V and J ends were trimmed by 6 bases and 2 bases, with 17 bases remaining between them. The length of the CDR3 is 15 residues.

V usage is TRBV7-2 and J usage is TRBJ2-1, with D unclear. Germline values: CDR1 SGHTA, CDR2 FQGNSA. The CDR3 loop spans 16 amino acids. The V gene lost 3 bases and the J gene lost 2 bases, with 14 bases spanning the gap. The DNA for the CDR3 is TGTGCCAGCAGCTTCACCCCAGCGTACACCTACAATGAGCAGTTCTTC. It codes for CASSFTPAYTYNEQFF.

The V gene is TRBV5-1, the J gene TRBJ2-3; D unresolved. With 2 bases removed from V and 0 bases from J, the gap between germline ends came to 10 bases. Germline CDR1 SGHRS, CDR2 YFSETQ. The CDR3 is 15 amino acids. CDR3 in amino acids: CASSFSYRSTDTQYF. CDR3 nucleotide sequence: TGCGCCAGCAGCTTTAGCTACAGAAGCACAGATACGCAGTATTTT.

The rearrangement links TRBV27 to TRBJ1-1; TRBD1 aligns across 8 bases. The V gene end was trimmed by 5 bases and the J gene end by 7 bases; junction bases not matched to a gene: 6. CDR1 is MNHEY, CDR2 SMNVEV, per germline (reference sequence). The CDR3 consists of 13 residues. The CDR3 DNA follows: TGTGCCAGCAGTATACACGGGACAGGTGAAGCTTTCTTT. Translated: CASSIHGTGEAFF.

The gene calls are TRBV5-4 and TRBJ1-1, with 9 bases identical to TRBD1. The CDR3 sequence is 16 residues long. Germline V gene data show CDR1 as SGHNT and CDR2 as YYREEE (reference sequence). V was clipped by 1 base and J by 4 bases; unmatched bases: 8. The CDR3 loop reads CASSLSGTGLATEAFF. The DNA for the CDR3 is TGTGCCAGCAGCTTGAGCGGGACAGGGCTGGCCACTGAAGCTTTCTTT.

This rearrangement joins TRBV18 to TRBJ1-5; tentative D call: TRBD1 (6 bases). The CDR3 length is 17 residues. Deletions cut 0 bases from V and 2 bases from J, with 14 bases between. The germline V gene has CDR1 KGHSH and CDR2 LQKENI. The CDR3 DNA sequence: TGTGCCAGCTCACCACCGGGGGGGGACATTCGCAATCAGCCCCAGCATTTT. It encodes CASSPPGGDIRNQPQHF.

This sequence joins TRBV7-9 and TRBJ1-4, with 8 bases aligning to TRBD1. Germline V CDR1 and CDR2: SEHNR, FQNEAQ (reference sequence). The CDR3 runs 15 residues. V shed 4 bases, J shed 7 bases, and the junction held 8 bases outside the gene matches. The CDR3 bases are TGTGCCAGCAGCTCCCTCAGGGGGCGGATTGAAAAACTGTTTTTT. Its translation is CASSSLRGRIEKLFF.

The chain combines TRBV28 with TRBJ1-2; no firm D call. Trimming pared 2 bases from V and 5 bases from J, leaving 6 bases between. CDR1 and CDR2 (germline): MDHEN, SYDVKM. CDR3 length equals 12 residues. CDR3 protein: CASSLRTYGYTF. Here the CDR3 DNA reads TGTGCCAGCAGTTTAAGGACTTATGGCTACACCTTC.

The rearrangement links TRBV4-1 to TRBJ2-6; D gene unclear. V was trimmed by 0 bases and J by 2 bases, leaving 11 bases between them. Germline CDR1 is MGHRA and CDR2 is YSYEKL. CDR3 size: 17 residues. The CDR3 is CASSQEVQRPGANVLTF. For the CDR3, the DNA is TGCGCCAGCAGCCAAGAGGTTCAGCGACCTGGGGCCAACGTCCTGACTTTC.

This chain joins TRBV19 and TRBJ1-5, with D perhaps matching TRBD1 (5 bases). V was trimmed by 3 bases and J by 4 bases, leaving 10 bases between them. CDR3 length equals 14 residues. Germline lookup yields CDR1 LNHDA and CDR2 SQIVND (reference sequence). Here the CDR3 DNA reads TGTGCCAGTAGTATTCGACAGTTTAATCAGCCCCAGCATTTT. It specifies CASSIRQFNQPQHF.

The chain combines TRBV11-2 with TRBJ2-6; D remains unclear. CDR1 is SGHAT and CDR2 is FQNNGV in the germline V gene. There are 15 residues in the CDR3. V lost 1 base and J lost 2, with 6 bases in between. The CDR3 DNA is TGTGCCAGCAGCTTAGTGGGGACTGGGGCCAACGTCCTGACTTTC. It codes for CASSLVGTGANVLTF.

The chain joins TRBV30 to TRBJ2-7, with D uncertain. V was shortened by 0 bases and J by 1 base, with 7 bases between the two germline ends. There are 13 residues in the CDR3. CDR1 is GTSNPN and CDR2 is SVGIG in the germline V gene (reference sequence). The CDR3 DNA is TGTGCCTGGAGTGTTTCAGATTCCTACGAGCAGTACTTC. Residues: CAWSVSDSYEQYF.

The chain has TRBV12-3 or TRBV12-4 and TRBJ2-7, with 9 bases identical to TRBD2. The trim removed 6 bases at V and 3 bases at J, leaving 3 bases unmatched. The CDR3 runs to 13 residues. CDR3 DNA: TGTGCCAGCAGAGCGGGAGGAGACTACGAGCAGTACTTC. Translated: CASRAGGDYEQYF.

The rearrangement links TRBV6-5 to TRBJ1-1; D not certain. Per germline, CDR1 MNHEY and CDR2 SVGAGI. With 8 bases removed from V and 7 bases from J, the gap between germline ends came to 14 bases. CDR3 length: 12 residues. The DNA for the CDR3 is TGTGCCAGCTATCGGGAATGGAGTGAAGCTTTCTTT. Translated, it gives CASYREWSEAFF.

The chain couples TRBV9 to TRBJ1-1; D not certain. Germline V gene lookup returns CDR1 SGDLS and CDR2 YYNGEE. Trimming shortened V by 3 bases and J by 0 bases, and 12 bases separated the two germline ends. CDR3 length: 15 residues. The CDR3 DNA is TGTGCCAGCAGCGGGCTGGACGGATTGAACACTGAAGCTTTCTTT. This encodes CASSGLDGLNTEAFF.

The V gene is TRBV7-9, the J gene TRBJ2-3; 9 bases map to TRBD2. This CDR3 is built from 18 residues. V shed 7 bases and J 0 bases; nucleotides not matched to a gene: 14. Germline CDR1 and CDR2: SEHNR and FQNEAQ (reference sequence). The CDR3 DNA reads TGTGCCAGCACTAAAGGGTGGGCAGCGGGAGGTAGCACAGATACGCAGTATTTT. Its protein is CASTKGWAAGGSTDTQYF. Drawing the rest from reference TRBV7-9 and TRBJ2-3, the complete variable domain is DTGVSQNPRHKITKRGQNVTFRCDPISEHNRLYWYRQTLGQGPEFLTYFQNEAQLEKSRLLSDRFSAERPKGSFSTLEIQRTEQGDSAMYLCASTKGWAAGGSTDTQYFGPGTRLTVL.

DNA for the CDR3: TGCAGCGTTACACTTAGAGGGGGCCTCCGGGGTTACGAGCAGTACTTC. Translating it yields CSVTLRGGLRGYEQYF. V is TRBV29-1 and J is TRBJ2-7; 7 bases are shared with TRBD1. V lost 5 bases to trimming and J lost 4 bases; unmatched junction nucleotides: 17. Germline CDR1 and CDR2: SQVTM and ANQGSEA. CDR3 length equals 16 residues.

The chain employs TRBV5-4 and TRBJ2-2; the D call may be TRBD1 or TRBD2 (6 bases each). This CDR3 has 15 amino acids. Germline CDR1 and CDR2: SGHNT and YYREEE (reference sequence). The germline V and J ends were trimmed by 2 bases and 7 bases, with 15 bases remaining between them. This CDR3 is CASSFARGQSGELFF. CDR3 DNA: TGTGCCAGCAGCTTTGCCCGGGGGCAAAGCGGGGAGCTGTTTTTT.

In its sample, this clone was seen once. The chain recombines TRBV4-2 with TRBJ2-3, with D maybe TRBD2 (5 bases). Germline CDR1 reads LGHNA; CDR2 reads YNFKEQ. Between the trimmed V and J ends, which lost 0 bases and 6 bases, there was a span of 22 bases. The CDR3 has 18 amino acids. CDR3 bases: TGTGCCAGCAGCCAAGAGAGTACGCGGCTAGCCCCTTTGGATACGCAGTATTTT. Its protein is CASSQESTRLAPLDTQYF.

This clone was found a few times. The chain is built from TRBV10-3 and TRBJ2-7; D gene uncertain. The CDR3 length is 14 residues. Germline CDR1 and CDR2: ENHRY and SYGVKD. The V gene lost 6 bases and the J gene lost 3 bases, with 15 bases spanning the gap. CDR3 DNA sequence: TGTGCCATCAGCCCCGATGGTAGCAACTACGAGCAGTACTTC. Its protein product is CAISPDGSNYEQYF.

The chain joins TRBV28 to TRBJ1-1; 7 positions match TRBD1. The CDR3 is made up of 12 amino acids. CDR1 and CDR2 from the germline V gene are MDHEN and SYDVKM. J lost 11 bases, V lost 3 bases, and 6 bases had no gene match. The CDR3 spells CASSLSGGEAFF. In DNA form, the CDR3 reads TGTGCCAGCAGTTTGTCAGGGGGGGAGGCTTTCTTT.

The DNA for the CDR3 is TGTGCCAGCAGTTTAGTCTTGGGGGGGAGGGAAACAGATACGCAGTATTTT. This encodes CASSLVLGGRETDTQYF. The V call is TRBV27, the J call TRBJ2-3; 7 nucleotides match TRBD2. Germline values: CDR1 MNHEY, CDR2 SMNVEV (reference sequence). V trimming: 2 bases; J trimming: 3 bases; junction bases outside the gene matches: 11. The CDR3 is 17 residues long.

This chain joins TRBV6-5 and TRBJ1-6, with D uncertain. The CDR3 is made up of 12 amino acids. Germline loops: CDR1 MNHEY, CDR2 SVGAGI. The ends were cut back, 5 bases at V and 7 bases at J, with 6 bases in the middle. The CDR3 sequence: CASSLANSPLHF. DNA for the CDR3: TGTGCCAGCAGTCTGGCGAATTCACCCCTCCACTTT.

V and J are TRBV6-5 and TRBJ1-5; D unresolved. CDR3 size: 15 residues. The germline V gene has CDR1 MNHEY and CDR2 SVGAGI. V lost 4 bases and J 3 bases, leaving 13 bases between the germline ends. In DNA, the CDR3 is TGTGCCAGCAGTTCAACGGACGGCTTCAATCAGCCCCAGCATTTT. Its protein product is CASSSTDGFNQPQHF.

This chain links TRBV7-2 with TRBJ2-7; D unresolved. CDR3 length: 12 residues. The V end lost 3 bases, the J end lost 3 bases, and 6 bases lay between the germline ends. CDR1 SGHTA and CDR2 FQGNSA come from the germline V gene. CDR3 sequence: CASSFDGYEQYF. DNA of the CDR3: TGTGCCAGCAGCTTTGACGGCTACGAGCAGTACTTC.

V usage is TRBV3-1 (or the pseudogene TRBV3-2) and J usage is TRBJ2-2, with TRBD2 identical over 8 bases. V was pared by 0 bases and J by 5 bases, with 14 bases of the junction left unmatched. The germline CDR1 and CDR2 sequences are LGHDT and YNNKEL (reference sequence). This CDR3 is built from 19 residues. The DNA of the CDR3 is TGTGCCAGCAGCCAAGATCACCTTTTGGCGGGAGGTCGGACCGGGGAGCTGTTTTTT. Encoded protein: CASSQDHLLAGGRTGELFF.

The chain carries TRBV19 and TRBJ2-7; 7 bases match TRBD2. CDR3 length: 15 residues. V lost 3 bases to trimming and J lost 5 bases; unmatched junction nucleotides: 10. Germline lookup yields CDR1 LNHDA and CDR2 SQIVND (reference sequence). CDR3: CASSMGRAPLDEQYF. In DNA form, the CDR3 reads TGTGCCAGTAGTATGGGGAGGGCACCCTTGGACGAGCAGTACTTC.